This T cell receptor beta chain was captured in a study of T-cell memory formation after mild COVID-19. Study-wide background: Across donors, TCR clusters were largely donor specific.

Worth noting for this clonotype: The antigen is unknown.

Study results and limitations: The main location of contracting CD4+ clones was CM and EM, and that of contracting CD8+ clones was EMRA. Day 15 to 85 contracting clones showed balanced CD4/CD8; day 15 to 37 expanders favored CD4+. Researchers found some responding clones in pre-infection memory, a sign that cross-reactive memory joined.

TCRdb processed the 5' RACE reads anew with MiXCR; each CDR3 protein has one entry. The sample contains about 390,000 distinct CDR3 sequences, roughly 15% of which appear only once. This CDR3 has 15 residues. V lost 0 bases, J lost 1 base, and 9 bases lay in between. CDR1 is MGHRA, CDR2 YSYEKL, per germline. The chain is built from TRBV4-1 and TRBJ1-1; D possibly corresponds to TRBD1 (5 bases). The TCR comes from a man younger than 30 who had mild COVID-19 (a few samples of this study predate the infection). Cell type and time point are not known. Sequences were obtained from PBMCs or a T cell subset sorted from them (not recorded which). The chain's CDR3 is CASSQDGGANTEAFF. For the CDR3, the DNA is TGCGCCAGCAGCCAAGACGGAGGGGCGAACACTGAAGCTTTCTTT.